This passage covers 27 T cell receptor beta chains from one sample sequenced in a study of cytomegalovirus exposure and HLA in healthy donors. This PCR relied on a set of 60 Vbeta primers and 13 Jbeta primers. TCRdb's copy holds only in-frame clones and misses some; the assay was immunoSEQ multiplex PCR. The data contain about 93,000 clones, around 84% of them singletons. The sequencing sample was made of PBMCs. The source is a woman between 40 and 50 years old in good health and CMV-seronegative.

The CDR3 DNA sequence: TGTGCCAGCAGTGTACTCCCTTGGGACACCAACTACGAGCAGTACTTC. Translating it yields CASSVLPWDTNYEQYF. This chain joins TRBV6-1 and TRBJ2-7; the D gene is possibly TRBD1 (6 bases). The CDR3 is made up of 16 amino acids. Trimming took off 4 bases at V and 3 bases at J, with 19 bases between the two ends. CDR1 and CDR2 (germline): MNHNS, SASEGT.

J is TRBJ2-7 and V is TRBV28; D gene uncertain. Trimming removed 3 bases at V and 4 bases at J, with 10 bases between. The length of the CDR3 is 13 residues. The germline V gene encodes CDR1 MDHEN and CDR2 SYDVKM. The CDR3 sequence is CASSFPPRYEQYF. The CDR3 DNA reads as TGTGCCAGCAGTTTTCCCCCGCGTTACGAGCAGTACTTC.

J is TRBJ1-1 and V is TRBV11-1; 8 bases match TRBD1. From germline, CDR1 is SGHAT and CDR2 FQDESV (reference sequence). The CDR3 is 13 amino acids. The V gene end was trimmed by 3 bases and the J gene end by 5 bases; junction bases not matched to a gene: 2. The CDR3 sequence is CASSLQGATEAFF. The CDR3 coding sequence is TGTGCCAGCAGCTTGCAGGGGGCTACTGAAGCTTTCTTT. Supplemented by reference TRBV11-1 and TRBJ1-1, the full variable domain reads EAEVAQSPRYKITEKSQAVAFWCDPISGHATLYWYRQILGQGPELLVQFQDESVVDDSQLPKDRFSAERLKGVDSTLKIQPAELGDSAMYLCASSLQGATEAFFGQGTRLTVV.

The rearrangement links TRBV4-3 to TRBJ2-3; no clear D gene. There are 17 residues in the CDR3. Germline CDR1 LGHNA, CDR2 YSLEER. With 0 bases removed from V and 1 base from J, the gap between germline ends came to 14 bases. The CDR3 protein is CASSQDGTATRTDTQYF. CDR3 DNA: TGCGCCAGCAGCCAAGATGGCACAGCCACCCGCACAGATACGCAGTATTTT.

CDR3 bases: TGTGCCAGCTCACGAGACAGGGGGCGGAATGAGCAGTTCTTC. Translated, it gives CASSRDRGRNEQFF. The rearrangement uses TRBV18 and TRBJ2-1; TRBD1 aligns across 10 bases. Unmatched junction bases numbered 4, after V lost 4 bases and J lost 7 bases. The CDR3 length is 14 residues. In germline, CDR1 is KGHSH, CDR2 LQKENI.

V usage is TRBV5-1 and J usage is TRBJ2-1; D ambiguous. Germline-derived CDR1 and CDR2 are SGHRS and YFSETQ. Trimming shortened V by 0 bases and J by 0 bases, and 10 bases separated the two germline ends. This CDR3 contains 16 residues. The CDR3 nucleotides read TGCGCCAGCAGCTTGGCCCAAGCGTTCTCCTACAATGAGCAGTTCTTC. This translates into CASSLAQAFSYNEQFF.

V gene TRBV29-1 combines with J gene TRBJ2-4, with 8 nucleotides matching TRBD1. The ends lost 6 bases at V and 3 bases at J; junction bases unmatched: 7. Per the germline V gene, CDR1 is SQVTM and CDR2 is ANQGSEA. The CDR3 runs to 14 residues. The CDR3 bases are TGCAGCGTCTCAGGGGGCTGGGGCAAAAACATTCAGTACTTC. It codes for CSVSGGWGKNIQYF.

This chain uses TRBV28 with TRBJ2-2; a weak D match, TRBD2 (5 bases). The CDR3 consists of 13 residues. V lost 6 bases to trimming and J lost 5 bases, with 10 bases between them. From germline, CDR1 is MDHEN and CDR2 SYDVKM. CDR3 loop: CASSPRGTGELFF. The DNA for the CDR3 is TGTGCCAGCAGCCCCCGGGGAACCGGGGAGCTGTTTTTT.

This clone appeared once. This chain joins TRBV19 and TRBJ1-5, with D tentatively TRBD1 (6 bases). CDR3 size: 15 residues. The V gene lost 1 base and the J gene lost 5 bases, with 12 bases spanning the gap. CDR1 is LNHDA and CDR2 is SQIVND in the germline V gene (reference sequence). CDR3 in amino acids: CASSIVGTKDQPQHF. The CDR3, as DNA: TGTGCCAGTAGTATAGTTGGGACAAAGGATCAGCCCCAGCATTTT.

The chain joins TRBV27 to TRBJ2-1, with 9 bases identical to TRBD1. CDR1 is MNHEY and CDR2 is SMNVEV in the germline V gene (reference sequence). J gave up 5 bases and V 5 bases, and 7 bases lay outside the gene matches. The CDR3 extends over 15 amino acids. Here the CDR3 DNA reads TGTGCCAGCAGTGTAGACAGGGGGAGGCACAATGAGCAGTTCTTC. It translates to CASSVDRGRHNEQFF.

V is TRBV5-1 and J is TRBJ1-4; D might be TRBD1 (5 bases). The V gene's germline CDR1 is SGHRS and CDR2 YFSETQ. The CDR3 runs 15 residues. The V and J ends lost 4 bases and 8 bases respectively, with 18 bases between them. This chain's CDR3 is CASSVTGVPGEKLFF. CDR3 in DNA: TGCGCCAGCAGCGTAACGGGGGTTCCTGGGGAAAAACTGTTTTTT.

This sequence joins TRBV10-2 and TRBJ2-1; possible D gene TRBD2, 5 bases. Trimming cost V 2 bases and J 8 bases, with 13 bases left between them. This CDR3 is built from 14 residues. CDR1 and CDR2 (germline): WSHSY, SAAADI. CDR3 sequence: CASSEERRTHEQFF. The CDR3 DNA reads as TGCGCCAGCAGTGAGGAGCGGAGAACCCATGAGCAGTTCTTC.

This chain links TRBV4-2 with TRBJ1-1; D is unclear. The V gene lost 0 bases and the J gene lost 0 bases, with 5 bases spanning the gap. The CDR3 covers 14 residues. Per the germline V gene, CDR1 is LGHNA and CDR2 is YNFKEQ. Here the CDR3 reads CASSQDHMNTEAFF. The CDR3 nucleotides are TGTGCCAGCAGCCAAGACCACATGAACACTGAAGCTTTCTTT.

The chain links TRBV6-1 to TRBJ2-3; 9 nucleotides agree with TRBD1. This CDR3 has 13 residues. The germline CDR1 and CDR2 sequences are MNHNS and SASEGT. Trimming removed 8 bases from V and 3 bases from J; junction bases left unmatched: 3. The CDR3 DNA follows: TGTGCCAGCTTAGGACAGGGGACAGATACGCAGTATTTT. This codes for CASLGQGTDTQYF.

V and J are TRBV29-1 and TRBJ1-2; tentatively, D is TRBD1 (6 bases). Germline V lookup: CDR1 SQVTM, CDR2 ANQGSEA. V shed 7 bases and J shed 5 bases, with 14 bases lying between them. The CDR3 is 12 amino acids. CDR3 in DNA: TGCAGCGCCCCAGGACAGCTATATGGCTACACCTTC. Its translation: CSAPGQLYGYTF.

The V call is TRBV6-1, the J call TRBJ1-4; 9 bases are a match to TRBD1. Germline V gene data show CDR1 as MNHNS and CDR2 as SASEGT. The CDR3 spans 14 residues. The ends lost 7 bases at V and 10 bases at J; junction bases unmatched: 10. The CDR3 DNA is TGTGCCAGCAAACCGGGACAGGGTTATGGAAAACTGTTTTTT. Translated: CASKPGQGYGKLFF.

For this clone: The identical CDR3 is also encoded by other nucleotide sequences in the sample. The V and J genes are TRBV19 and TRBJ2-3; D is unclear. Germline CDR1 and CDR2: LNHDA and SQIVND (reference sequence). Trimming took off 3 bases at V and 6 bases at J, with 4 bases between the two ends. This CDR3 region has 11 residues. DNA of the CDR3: TGTGCCAGTAGTATCAGTGATACGCAGTATTTT. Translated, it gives CASSISDTQYF.

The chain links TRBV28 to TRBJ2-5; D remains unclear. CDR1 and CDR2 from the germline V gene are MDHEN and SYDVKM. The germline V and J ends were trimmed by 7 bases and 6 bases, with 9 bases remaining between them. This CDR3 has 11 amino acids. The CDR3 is CASNSEKTQYF. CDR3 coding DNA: TGTGCCAGCAACTCGGAGAAGACCCAGTACTTC.

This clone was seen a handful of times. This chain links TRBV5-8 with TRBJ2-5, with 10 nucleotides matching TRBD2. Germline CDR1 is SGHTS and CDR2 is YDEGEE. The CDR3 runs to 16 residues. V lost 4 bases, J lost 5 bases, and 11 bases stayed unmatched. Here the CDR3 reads CASSRAGGPPRETQYF. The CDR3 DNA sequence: TGTGCCAGCAGCAGAGCGGGAGGGCCGCCGCGGGAGACCCAGTACTTC.

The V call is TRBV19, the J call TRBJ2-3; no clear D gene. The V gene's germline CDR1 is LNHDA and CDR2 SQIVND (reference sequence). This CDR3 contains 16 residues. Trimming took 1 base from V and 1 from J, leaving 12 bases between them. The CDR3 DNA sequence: TGTGCCAGTAGTATAGGTCCCAGGATAGGCACAGATACGCAGTATTTT. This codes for CASSIGPRIGTDTQYF.

This CDR3 reads CASSIRGRNVYEQYF. The CDR3, as DNA: TGTGCCAGCAGTATTAGGGGGAGAAACGTCTACGAGCAGTACTTC. V usage is TRBV27 and J usage is TRBJ2-7; D is possibly TRBD1 (6 bases). Germline-derived CDR1 and CDR2 are MNHEY and SMNVEV (reference sequence). V lost 5 bases, J lost 3 bases, and 17 bases lay in between. The CDR3 consists of 15 residues.

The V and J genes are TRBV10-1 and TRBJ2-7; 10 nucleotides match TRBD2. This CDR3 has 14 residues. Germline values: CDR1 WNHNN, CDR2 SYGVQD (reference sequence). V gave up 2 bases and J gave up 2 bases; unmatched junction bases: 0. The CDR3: CASSESGRAYEQYF. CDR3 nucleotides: TGCGCCAGCAGTGAGAGCGGGAGGGCCTACGAGCAGTACTTC.

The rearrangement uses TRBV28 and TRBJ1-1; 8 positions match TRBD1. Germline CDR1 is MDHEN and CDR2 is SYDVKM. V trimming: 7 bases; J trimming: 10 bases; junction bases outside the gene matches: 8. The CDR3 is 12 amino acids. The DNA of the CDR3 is TGTGCCAGCACCCTTCAGGGGGCAGCAGCTTTCTTT. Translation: CASTLQGAAAFF.

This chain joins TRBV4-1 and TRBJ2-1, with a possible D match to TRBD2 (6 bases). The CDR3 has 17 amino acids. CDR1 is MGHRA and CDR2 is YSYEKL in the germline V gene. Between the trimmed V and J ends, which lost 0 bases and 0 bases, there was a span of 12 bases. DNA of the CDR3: TGCGCCAGCAGCCAAGACCGCGGGGCAAGCTCCTACAATGAGCAGTTCTTC. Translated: CASSQDRGASSYNEQFF.

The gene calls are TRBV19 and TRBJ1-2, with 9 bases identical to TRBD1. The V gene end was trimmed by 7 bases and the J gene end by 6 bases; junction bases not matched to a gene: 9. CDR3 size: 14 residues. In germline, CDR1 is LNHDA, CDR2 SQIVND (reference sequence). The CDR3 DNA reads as TGTGCCAGTACCGAAACCCGACAGGGGGATGGCTACACCTTC. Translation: CASTETRQGDGYTF.

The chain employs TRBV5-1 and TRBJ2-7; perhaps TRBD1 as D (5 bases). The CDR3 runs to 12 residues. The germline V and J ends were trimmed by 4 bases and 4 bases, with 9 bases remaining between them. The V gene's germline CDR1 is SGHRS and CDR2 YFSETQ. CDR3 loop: CASSLTVYEQYF. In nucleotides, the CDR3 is TGCGCCAGCAGCCTGACAGTGTACGAGCAGTACTTC.

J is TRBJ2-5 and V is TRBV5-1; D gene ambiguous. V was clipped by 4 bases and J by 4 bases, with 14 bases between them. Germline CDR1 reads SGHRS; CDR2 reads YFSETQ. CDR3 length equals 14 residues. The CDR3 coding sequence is TGCGCCAGCAGCCCCCGGCAACCGGGAGAGACCCAGTACTTC. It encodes CASSPRQPGETQYF.